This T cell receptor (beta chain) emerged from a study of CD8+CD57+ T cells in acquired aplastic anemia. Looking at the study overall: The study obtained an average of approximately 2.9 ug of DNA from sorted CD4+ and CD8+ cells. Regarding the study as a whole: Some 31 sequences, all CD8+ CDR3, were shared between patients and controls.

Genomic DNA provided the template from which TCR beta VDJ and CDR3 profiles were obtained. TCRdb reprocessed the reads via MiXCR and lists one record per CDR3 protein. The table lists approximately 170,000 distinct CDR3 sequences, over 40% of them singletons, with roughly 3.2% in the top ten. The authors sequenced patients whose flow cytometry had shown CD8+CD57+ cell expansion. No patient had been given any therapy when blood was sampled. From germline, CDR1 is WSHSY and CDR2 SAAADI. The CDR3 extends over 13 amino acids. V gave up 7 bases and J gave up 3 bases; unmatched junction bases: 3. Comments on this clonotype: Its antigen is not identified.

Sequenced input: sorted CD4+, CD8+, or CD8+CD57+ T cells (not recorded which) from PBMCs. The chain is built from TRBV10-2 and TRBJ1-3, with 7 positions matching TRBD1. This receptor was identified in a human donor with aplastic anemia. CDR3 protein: CASTWDSGNTIYF. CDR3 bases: TGCGCCAGCACTTGGGACAGTGGAAACACCATATATTTT.